These 6 T cell receptor beta chains share one sample of origin, sequenced in a study of cytomegalovirus exposure and HLA in healthy donors. The assay was immunoSEQ multiplex PCR, and TCRdb's table has in-frame clones only and misses some. The sample contains about 98,000 clones, approximately 94% of which appear only once. The sequenced sample consisted of PBMCs. The receptors were sampled from a woman under 30 in good health and CMV-seronegative.

As regards this clone: A junction end diverges from the germline sequence, so it may reflect a read error. The chain couples TRBV25-1 to TRBJ2-7; the D gene is possibly TRBD1 (7 bases). The CDR3 covers 14 residues. Germline V gene lookup returns CDR1 MGHDK and CDR2 SYGVNS. The CDR3 spells CASREQGGGYEQYF. The CDR3 region has the DNA TGTGCCAGCCGTGAGCAGGGGGGAGGTTACGAGCAGTACTTC.

This clone was recorded once. The chain couples TRBV7-9 to TRBJ1-2; TRBD1 matches at 7 bases. CDR1 SEHNR and CDR2 FQNEAQ come from the germline V gene (reference sequence). This CDR3 has 13 amino acids. V lost 6 bases, J lost 5 bases, and 6 bases stayed unmatched. As DNA, the CDR3 is TGTGCCAGCAGTTTTGGACAGGTTTATGGCTACACCTTC. The encoded protein is CASSFGQVYGYTF.

In its sample, this clone was seen once. As DNA, the CDR3 is TGTGCCAGCAGCCTCGCGACTGAAGCTTTCTTT. Translated, it gives CASSLATEAFF. The chain has TRBV7-9 and TRBJ1-1, with no clear D. Germline V gives CDR1 SEHNR, CDR2 FQNEAQ (reference sequence). V dropped 5 bases and J dropped 5 bases, with 6 bases sitting between them. The length of the CDR3 is 11 residues.

The V and J genes are TRBV5-6 and TRBJ2-7; tentatively, D is TRBD1 (6 bases). The CDR3 has 14 residues. Germline-derived CDR1 and CDR2 are SGHDT and YYEEEE. V was pared by 1 base and J by 5 bases, with 13 bases between. CDR3 region: CASSLPAGVNEQYF. In nucleotides, the CDR3 is TGTGCCAGCAGCTTGCCGGCAGGGGTGAACGAGCAGTACTTC.

The chain carries TRBV30 and TRBJ2-6; 8 nucleotides align to TRBD1. The CDR3 sequence is 17 residues long. CDR1 is GTSNPN and CDR2 is SVGIG in the germline V gene (reference sequence). After removal of 2 bases from V and 4 bases from J, the junction contained 10 bases not matched to a gene. For the CDR3, the DNA is TGTGCCTGGAGTTTCACAGGGGGATTTGCCGGGGCCAACGTCCTGACTTTC. Its translation: CAWSFTGGFAGANVLTF.

This chain links TRBV19 with TRBJ2-1; tentative D call: TRBD2 (6 bases). CDR1 LNHDA and CDR2 SQIVND come from the germline V gene (reference sequence). The CDR3 contains 12 residues. Deletions cut 4 bases from V and 10 bases from J, with 11 bases between. CDR3 DNA sequence: TGTGCCAGTAGTACCCCGGGAGTAGAGCAGTTCTTC. It encodes CASSTPGVEQFF.